This entry lists 18 T cell receptor beta chains sequenced from one sample in a study of blood T cell repertoires in COVID-19. Generated by immunoSEQ multiplex PCR, the TCRdb table keeps only in-frame clones and is missing some. In the table there are 80,000 to 100,000 clones, 81% of which are singletons. The material sequenced was peripheral blood. These receptor sequences come from a man aged 55 to 70 with acute or convalescent COVID-19.

V and J are TRBV6-6 and TRBJ2-7; TRBD2 agrees at 10 bases. The V segment lost 6 bases and the J segment 3 bases; nucleotides outside the gene matches: 17. The germline V gene has CDR1 MNHNY and CDR2 SVGAGI (reference sequence). The length of the CDR3 is 18 residues. The CDR3 protein is CASRRKTTGTSESYEQYF. The CDR3 DNA sequence: TGTGCCAGCAGACGAAAGACTACCGGGACTAGCGAAAGCTACGAGCAGTACTTC.

The chain recombines TRBV5-1 with TRBJ1-3, with no clear D. Trimming pared 0 bases from V and 1 base from J, leaving 5 bases between. CDR3 size: 14 residues. The germline V gene has CDR1 SGHRS and CDR2 YFSETQ. DNA of the CDR3: TGCGCCAGCAGCTTGGACGGGTCTGGAAACACCATATATTTT. Amino acids: CASSLDGSGNTIYF.

The chain has TRBV3-1 (or the pseudogene TRBV3-2) and TRBJ1-1; TRBD1 might be the D (6 bases). Trimming cost V 4 bases and J 1 base, with 10 bases left between them. This CDR3 comprises 14 residues. Germline V gene lookup returns CDR1 LGHDT and CDR2 YNNKEL (reference sequence). The CDR3 here is CASSPSQGNTEAFF. The CDR3 DNA is TGTGCCAGCAGCCCTTCACAGGGGAACACTGAAGCTTTCTTT.

V gene TRBV28 combines with J gene TRBJ2-7; possibly TRBD1 for D (6 bases). Germline V gives CDR1 MDHEN, CDR2 SYDVKM. CDR3 length equals 16 residues. V lost 4 bases and J 0 bases, leaving 16 bases between the germline ends. The CDR3 DNA is TGTGCCAGCAGTTCGGACAGCCTTTTGGGCTCCTACGAGCAGTACTTC. Its protein product is CASSSDSLLGSYEQYF.

This chain connects TRBV30 to TRBJ2-7, with a tentative D call TRBD1 (5 bases). Germline CDR1 GTSNPN, CDR2 SVGIG (reference sequence). V was shortened by 1 base and J by 6 bases, with 10 bases between the two germline ends. The CDR3 totals 12 residues. The CDR3 here is CAWSEGRGEQYF. The CDR3 region has the DNA TGTGCCTGGAGTGAAGGAAGGGGCGAGCAGTACTTC.

This chain's CDR3 is CASSYSWDRGSYEQYF. The CDR3 coding sequence is TGTGCCAGCAGTTACTCGTGGGACAGGGGCTCCTACGAGCAGTACTTC. The rearrangement joins TRBV6-2 or TRBV6-3 to TRBJ2-7, with TRBD1 matching 10 bases. CDR1 is MNHEY, CDR2 SVGEGT, per germline. V lost 0 bases, J lost 0 bases, and 2 bases stayed unmatched. The CDR3 is made up of 16 amino acids.

The CDR3 loop is CASSQDRAAALKAFF. In nucleotides, the CDR3 is TGTGCCAGCAGCCAAGATAGGGCAGCGGCTTTGAAAGCTTTCTTT. The chain recombines TRBV4-2 with TRBJ1-1; D ambiguous. The CDR3 covers 15 residues. The germline CDR1 and CDR2 sequences are LGHNA and YNFKEQ. The ends were cut back, 0 bases at V and 9 bases at J, with 17 bases in the middle.

This chain uses TRBV3-1 (or the pseudogene TRBV3-2) with TRBJ2-6; D remains unclear. The CDR3 length is 14 residues. V gave up 1 base and J gave up 3 bases, with 4 bases separating them. From germline, CDR1 is LGHDT and CDR2 YNNKEL (reference sequence). CDR3 bases: TGTGCCAGCAGCCAAGTAAATGGGGCCAACGTCCTGACTTTC. It is translated as CASSQVNGANVLTF.

This clone was detected a few times. J is TRBJ1-1 and V is TRBV25-1, with unresolved D. The CDR3 extends over 14 amino acids. CDR1 MGHDK and CDR2 SYGVNS come from the germline V gene. Trimming stripped 2 bases from V and 1 base from J, with 8 bases between. CDR3 residues: CASSERASNTEAFF. The CDR3 DNA follows: TGTGCCAGCAGTGAACGAGCCTCGAACACTGAAGCTTTCTTT.

As for this clone: One junction end disagrees with the germline gene, perhaps due to a read error. The chain carries TRBV12-3 or TRBV12-4 and TRBJ2-7, with 7 nucleotides matching TRBD1. The CDR3 contains 11 residues. The CDR3 DNA reads TGTGCCAGCAGTTTAGGGGACGGGACAGTTTTC. This encodes CASSLGDGTVF.

The J gene is TRBJ2-1, the V gene TRBV27; 16 nucleotides line up with TRBD2. Trimming at V came to 5 bases and at J to 10 bases, leaving 14 bases not matched to a gene. There are 18 residues in the CDR3. Germline CDR1 MNHEY, CDR2 SMNVEV (reference sequence). The CDR3 sequence is CASSASGLAGGPPNEQFF. The CDR3, as DNA: TGTGCCAGCAGTGCGTCGGGACTAGCGGGAGGGCCCCCCAACGAGCAGTTCTTC.

This chain joins TRBV11-2 and TRBJ1-4; 8 nucleotides line up with TRBD1. The CDR3 loop spans 16 amino acids. Germline loops: CDR1 SGHAT, CDR2 FQNNGV. J was trimmed by 2 bases and V by 5 bases; bases with no gene match: 7. The CDR3 reads CASSSGTGVTNEKLFF. Written as DNA, the CDR3 is TGTGCCAGCAGCAGCGGGACAGGAGTTACTAATGAAAAACTGTTTTTT.

The chain uses TRBV30 and TRBJ1-3, with TRBD1 identical over 7 bases. The germline gives CDR1 GTSNPN, CDR2 SVGIG (reference sequence). The length of the CDR3 is 14 residues. Trimming at V came to 3 bases and at J to 0 bases, leaving 2 bases not matched to a gene. CDR3 DNA: TGTGCCTGGAGCGGGACAGACTCTGGAAACACCATATATTTT. Protein product: CAWSGTDSGNTIYF.

V and J are TRBV24-1 and TRBJ1-2, with 7 bases lining up with TRBD1. The CDR3 runs to 18 residues. V lost 0 bases, J lost 4 bases, and 13 bases stayed unmatched. The germline CDR1 and CDR2 sequences are KGHDR and SFDVKD. The CDR3 is CATSDLVRTGKTVYGYTF. In DNA form, the CDR3 reads TGTGCCACCAGTGATTTGGTTCGGACAGGAAAGACGGTCTATGGCTACACCTTC.

This chain uses TRBV4-1 with TRBJ2-3; 8 nucleotides agree with TRBD2. Germline-derived CDR1 and CDR2 are MGHRA and YSYEKL. V was clipped by 1 base and J by 6 bases; unmatched bases: 9. This CDR3 region has 16 residues. The CDR3 sequence: CASSQVGGAVSDTQYF. The CDR3 nucleotides read TGCGCCAGCAGCCAAGTCGGGGGGGCTGTTTCGGATACGCAGTATTTT.

CDR3 DNA sequence: TGTGCCAGCAGTGGTACCGGTGGGCTCCAAAGTCCCGGGGAGCTGTTTTTT. This codes for CASSGTGGLQSPGELFF. The chain joins TRBV9 to TRBJ2-2, with no clear D. Trimming took off 5 bases at V and 6 bases at J, with 23 bases between the two ends. Germline CDR1 is SGDLS and CDR2 is YYNGEE. The CDR3 totals 17 residues.

This clone was seen a few times. CDR3 nucleotides: TGTGCCAGCAGCGTAGGACAGGGTTTGACACCCCTCCACTTT. Residues: CASSVGQGLTPLHF. The genes are TRBV9 and TRBJ1-6; TRBD1 matches at 7 bases. The CDR3 spans 14 residues. The V gene's germline CDR1 is SGDLS and CDR2 YYNGEE. J was trimmed by 11 bases and V by 0 bases; bases with no gene match: 5.

The genes are TRBV27 and TRBJ2-3, with TRBD1 as a possible D gene (5 bases). This CDR3 is 14 amino acids long. The germline gives CDR1 MNHEY, CDR2 SMNVEV (reference sequence). Trimming took off 1 base at V and 2 bases at J, with 7 bases between the two ends. The CDR3 nucleotides read TGTGCCAGCAGTTTATGGGGCGTCACAGATACGCAGTATTTT. It specifies CASSLWGVTDTQYF.